The clone carrying this T cell receptor beta chain was seen more than once but under ten times. Germline V gene lookup returns CDR1 DFQATT and CDR2 SNEGSKA (reference sequence). V was clipped by 6 bases and J by 7 bases, with 10 bases between them. This CDR3 region has 11 residues. This sample was included in a study of OX40 agonist ivuxolimab in advanced cancers. The data were produced by immunoSEQ multiplex PCR, yet TCRdb's version contains in-frame clones alone and is incomplete. The repertoire has some 45,000 clones, around 88% of them found once; the top ten carry less than 0.4%. The source was CD4+ or CD8+ T cells sorted from blood, collected in a trial of the OX40 agonist ivuxolimab. The sequence was collected from an adult with an advanced solid tumor such as melanoma, head and neck, liver or kidney cancer. V and J are TRBV20-1 and TRBJ1-5, with a tentative D call TRBD1 (5 bases). The CDR3 nucleotides are TGCAGTGCGCTGGGGGACCAGCCCCAGCATTTT. This sequence encodes CSALGDQPQHF.